This T cell receptor beta chain is drawn from a study of cytomegalovirus exposure and HLA in healthy donors. Study summary: The 130 or so validation repertoires, a later analysis reported, used the same platform as the 600 to 700 repertoires from the first cohort.

The table came from immunoSEQ multiplex PCR; TCRdb's copy has only in-frame clones and leaves some out. The sample yields 150,000 to 200,000 clones, more than 75% seen once. The CDR3 extends over 15 amino acids. Germline V CDR1 and CDR2: SGHNT, YYREEE (reference sequence). Trimming took off 0 bases at V and 6 bases at J, with 13 bases between the two ends. The sequenced sample was PBMCs. The gene calls are TRBV5-4 and TRBJ2-1, with no clear D. This clonotype was sampled from a man aged 18 to 30 in good health and CMV-seropositive. The CDR3 coding sequence is TGTGCCAGCAGCTTGGGCCGATTACTACCCAATGAGCAGTTCTTC. Its protein is CASSLGRLLPNEQFF.